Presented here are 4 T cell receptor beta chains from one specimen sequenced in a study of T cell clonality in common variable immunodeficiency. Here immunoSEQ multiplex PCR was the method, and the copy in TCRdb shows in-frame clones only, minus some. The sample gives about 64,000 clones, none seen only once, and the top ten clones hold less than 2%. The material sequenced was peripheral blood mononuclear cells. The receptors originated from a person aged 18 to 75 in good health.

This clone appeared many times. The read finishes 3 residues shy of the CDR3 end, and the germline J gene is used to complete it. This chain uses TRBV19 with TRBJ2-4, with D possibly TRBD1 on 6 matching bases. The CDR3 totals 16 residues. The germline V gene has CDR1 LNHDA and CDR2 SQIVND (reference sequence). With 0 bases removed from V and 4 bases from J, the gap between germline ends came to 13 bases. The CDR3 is CASSIDLGGAKNIQYF. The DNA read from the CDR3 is TGTGCCAGTAGTATAGATCTAGGGGGTGCGAAAAACATT.

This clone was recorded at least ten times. CDR3 amino acids: CASSEPPQWGQGQPQHF. Incomplete CDR3 DNA: TGTGCCAGCAGTGAACCGCCCCAGTGGGGACAGGGTCAGCCC. The chain links TRBV6-1 to TRBJ1-5, with 9 bases lining up with TRBD1. From the germline J gene comes the end of the CDR3, since the read stops 3 residues before it. The germline V gene has CDR1 MNHNS and CDR2 SASEGT. The junction had 11 bases not matched to a gene; V was cut back by 2 bases and J by 6 bases. The CDR3 consists of 17 residues.

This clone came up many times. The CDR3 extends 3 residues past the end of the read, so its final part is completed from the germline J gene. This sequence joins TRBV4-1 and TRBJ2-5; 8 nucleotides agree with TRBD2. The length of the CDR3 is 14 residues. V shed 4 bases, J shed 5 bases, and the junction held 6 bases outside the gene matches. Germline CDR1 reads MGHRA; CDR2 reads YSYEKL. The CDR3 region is CASSLPGLVETQYF. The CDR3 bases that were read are TGCGCCAGCAGCCTGCCGGGACTAGTGGAGACC.

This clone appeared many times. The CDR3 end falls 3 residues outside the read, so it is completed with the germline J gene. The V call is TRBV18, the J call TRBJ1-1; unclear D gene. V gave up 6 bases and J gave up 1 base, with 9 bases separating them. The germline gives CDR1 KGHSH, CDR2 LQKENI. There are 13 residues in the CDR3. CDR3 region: CASSPGSNTEAFF. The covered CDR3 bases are TGTGCCAGCTCCCCCGGGTCGAACACTGAA.